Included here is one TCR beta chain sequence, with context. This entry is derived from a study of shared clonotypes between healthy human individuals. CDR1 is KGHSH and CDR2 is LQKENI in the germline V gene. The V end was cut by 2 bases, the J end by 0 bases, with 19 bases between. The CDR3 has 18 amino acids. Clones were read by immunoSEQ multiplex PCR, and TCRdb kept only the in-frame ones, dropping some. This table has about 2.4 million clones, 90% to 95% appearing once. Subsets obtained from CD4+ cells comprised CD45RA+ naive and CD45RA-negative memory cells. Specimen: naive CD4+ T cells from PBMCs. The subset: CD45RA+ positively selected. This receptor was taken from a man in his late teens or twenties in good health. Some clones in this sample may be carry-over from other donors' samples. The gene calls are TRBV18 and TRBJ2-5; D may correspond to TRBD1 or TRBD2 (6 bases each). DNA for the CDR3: TGTGCCAGCTCACCATTGGGGGGCACGGGCAGGGACCAAGAGACCCAGTACTTC. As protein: CASSPLGGTGRDQETQYF.